Shown below are 20 T cell receptor beta chains from a single sample sequenced in a study of blood T cells in healthy people across ages. The authors ran a second PCR of about 7 to 11 cycles using a sample-barcoded 5' primer and a J-beta primer mix. TCRdb re-analysed the 5' RACE reads in MiXCR, keeping a single row per CDR3 protein. The table shows more than 1 million distinct CDR3 sequences, with 40% to 45% occurring only once. Sequenced: blood. The receptors originated from a woman between 55 and 75 years old in good health.

The table lists this clonotype with a few counts. The rearrangement links TRBV27 to TRBJ2-5; 11 nucleotides agree with TRBD2. Germline CDR1 and CDR2: MNHEY and SMNVEV (reference sequence). V lost 4 bases, J lost 2 bases, and 3 bases stayed unmatched. The CDR3 has 15 residues. The CDR3: CASSWLAGGQETQYF. CDR3 in DNA: TGTGCCAGCAGTTGGCTAGCGGGGGGACAAGAGACCCAGTACTTC.

The gene calls are TRBV3-1 and TRBJ2-3, with TRBD2 as a possible D gene (5 bases). V was clipped by 5 bases and J by 1 base, with 10 bases between them. Germline CDR1 LGHDT, CDR2 YNNKEL (reference sequence). The CDR3 length is 14 residues. This chain's CDR3 is CASSSGAGTDTQYF. CDR3 sequence (DNA): TGTGCCAGCAGCTCCGGAGCGGGCACAGATACGCAGTATTTT.

Here the CDR3 DNA reads TGTGCCAGCAGCGAAGAGGGGCTCACCTACGAGCAGTACTTC. It translates to CASSEEGLTYEQYF. This chain connects TRBV9 to TRBJ2-7; D tentatively reads TRBD1 or TRBD2 (5 bases each). CDR3 size: 14 residues. Trimming cost V 3 bases and J 2 bases, with 12 bases left between them. CDR1 SGDLS and CDR2 YYNGEE come from the germline V gene.

V is TRBV15 and J is TRBJ2-3; TRBD2 matches 15 bases. V lost 6 bases and J lost 0; bases outside the gene matches: 13. The germline V gene encodes CDR1 LNHNV and CDR2 YYDKDF (reference sequence). The CDR3 extends over 20 amino acids. The CDR3 nucleotides read TGTGCCACCAGTACCCCGGGACTAGCGGGAGGTAGGGCTAGCACAGATACGCAGTATTTT. Amino acid sequence: CATSTPGLAGGRASTDTQYF.

The chain has TRBV4-2 and TRBJ2-1; 8 nucleotides agree with TRBD2. Germline assignment: CDR1 LGHNA and CDR2 YNFKEQ. The CDR3 contains 16 residues. After removal of 1 base from V and 1 base from J, the junction contained 3 bases not matched to a gene. For the CDR3, the DNA is TGTGCCAGCAGCCAAGCTAGCGGGTTGTCCTACAATGAGCAGTTCTTC. It encodes CASSQASGLSYNEQFF.

This clonotype was observed a handful of times. The V gene is TRBV6-5, the J gene TRBJ2-7, with D perhaps TRBD1 or TRBD2 (5 bases each). The germline V gene has CDR1 MNHEY and CDR2 SVGAGI. The CDR3 totals 14 residues. Trimming left V 3 bases short and J 2 bases short, with 11 bases between. In DNA form, the CDR3 reads TGTGCCAGCAGTTATGGGGGAACCACCTACGAGCAGTACTTC. Translated: CASSYGGTTYEQYF.

This clonotype turned up a few times. The chain couples TRBV7-9 to TRBJ2-1, with 9 bases lining up with TRBD2. The V and J ends lost 5 bases and 2 bases, in that order; junction bases with no gene match: 7. The germline gives CDR1 SEHNR, CDR2 FQNEAQ (reference sequence). The CDR3 contains 16 residues. Here the CDR3 reads CASSRTAGGTYNEQFF. For the CDR3, the DNA is TGTGCCAGCAGCCGCACAGCGGGAGGAACCTACAATGAGCAGTTCTTC.

This chain connects TRBV27 to TRBJ2-1; D unclear. Germline V gene sequence: CDR1 MNHEY, CDR2 SMNVEV (reference sequence). Trimming shortened V by 5 bases and J by 13 bases, and 24 bases separated the two germline ends. The CDR3 sequence is 15 residues long. This chain's CDR3 is CASSKSPRNQETQFF. DNA for the CDR3: TGTGCCAGCAGTAAGAGCCCCAGAAACCAAGAGACCCAGTTCTTC.

This clonotype was seen only once. The genes are TRBV6-6 and TRBJ2-1; D is possibly TRBD1 or TRBD2 (5 bases each). V was trimmed by 4 bases and J by 0 bases, leaving 16 bases between them. CDR3 length: 17 residues. The germline V gene has CDR1 MNHNY and CDR2 SVGAGI (reference sequence). CDR3 in DNA: TGTGCCAGCAGTTGGGACGTAACGATTAGCTCCTACAATGAGCAGTTCTTC. This translates into CASSWDVTISSYNEQFF.

The rearrangement uses TRBV5-1 and TRBJ2-7, with D perhaps TRBD2 (6 bases). CDR1 is SGHRS, CDR2 YFSETQ, per germline. V shed 7 bases and J shed 0 bases, with 14 bases lying between them. This CDR3 is built from 14 residues. Here the CDR3 DNA reads TGCGCCAGCGCGAGGGGAGGCGGCTCCTACGAGCAGTACTTC. Its translation: CASARGGGSYEQYF.

The chain links TRBV28 to TRBJ2-6; 8 nucleotides align to TRBD1. With 5 bases clipped from V and 0 bases from J, the junction kept 3 bases outside the gene matches. The germline V gene has CDR1 MDHEN and CDR2 SYDVKM. The CDR3 consists of 16 residues. The CDR3 spells CASSTGQVSGANVLTF. The CDR3 coding sequence is TGTGCCAGCAGTACGGGACAGGTCTCTGGGGCCAACGTCCTGACTTTC.

This clonotype was seen a handful of times. This chain connects TRBV12-3 or TRBV12-4 to TRBJ2-3; 10 positions match TRBD1. The CDR3 is made up of 16 amino acids. With 6 bases clipped from V and 2 bases from J, the junction kept 8 bases outside the gene matches. CDR3 region: CASRSTGQGITDTQYF. In DNA, the CDR3 is TGTGCCAGCAGATCCACGGGACAGGGGATCACAGATACGCAGTATTTT.

The table lists this clonotype with many counts. The CDR3 loop reads CSAREGGSYEQYF. CDR3 bases: TGCAGTGCTAGAGAAGGGGGCAGCTACGAGCAGTACTTC. The rearrangement joins TRBV20-1 to TRBJ2-7; 7 bases are shared with TRBD1. With V trimmed by 0 bases and J by 3 bases, 2 bases remained unmatched. The CDR3 has 13 amino acids. Per the germline V gene, CDR1 is DFQATT and CDR2 is SNEGSKA (reference sequence).

The chain has TRBV20-1 and TRBJ2-1, with a tentative D call TRBD2 (6 bases). The germline gives CDR1 DFQATT, CDR2 SNEGSKA (reference sequence). The CDR3 has 14 residues. With 2 bases removed from V and 6 bases from J, the gap between germline ends came to 14 bases. In DNA form, the CDR3 reads TGCAGTGCTAGATCGGTAGCGGAGCTCAATGAGCAGTTCTTC. This encodes CSARSVAELNEQFF.

The V call is TRBV28, the J call TRBJ1-5; D is unclear. Deletions cut 3 bases from V and 6 bases from J, with 15 bases between. Germline CDR1 is MDHEN and CDR2 is SYDVKM. There are 15 residues in the CDR3. The chain's CDR3 is CASSLVLEEAQPQHF. The DNA of the CDR3 is TGTGCCAGCAGTTTGGTACTGGAGGAAGCTCAGCCCCAGCATTTT.

This clonotype was found a few times. The chain recombines TRBV5-6 with TRBJ2-7; D is undetermined. The germline V gene has CDR1 SGHDT and CDR2 YYEEEE. V was cut by 2 bases and J by 5 bases, with 11 bases left in between. The CDR3 contains 13 residues. The CDR3 sequence: CASSFPSSHEQYF. CDR3 nucleotides: TGTGCCAGCAGCTTTCCCAGCAGCCACGAGCAGTACTTC.

V is TRBV30 and J is TRBJ2-1; 8 bases map to TRBD1. The germline gives CDR1 GTSNPN, CDR2 SVGIG (reference sequence). The V and J ends lost 8 bases and 8 bases, in that order; junction bases with no gene match: 11. CDR3 length: 13 amino acids. CDR3: CAGLTGVVDEQFF. The DNA for the CDR3 is TGTGCCGGCCTGACAGGGGTTGTCGATGAGCAGTTCTTC.

CDR3 amino acids: CASRSQLNEKLFF. Written as DNA, the CDR3 is TGTGCCAGCAGGTCACAGTTAAATGAAAAACTGTTTTTT. This chain connects TRBV7-9 to TRBJ1-4; the D is unclear. CDR1 SEHNR and CDR2 FQNEAQ come from the germline V gene (reference sequence). V was shortened by 6 bases and J by 5 bases, with 10 bases between the two germline ends. The CDR3 sequence is 13 residues long.

The rearrangement uses TRBV10-3 and TRBJ2-3; D gene uncertain. Germline V gene data show CDR1 as ENHRY and CDR2 as SYGVKD. This CDR3 is built from 15 residues. Trimming removed 3 bases from V and 2 bases from J, with 12 bases in between. CDR3 in DNA: TGTGCCATCAGTGACTCTCGGGCGGTCACAGATACGCAGTATTTT. The encoded protein is CAISDSRAVTDTQYF.

This clonotype was counted ten times or more. The CDR3 is CASSTGTIYEQYF. The CDR3 DNA is TGTGCCAGCAGTACCGGGACAATATACGAGCAGTACTTC. J is TRBJ2-7 and V is TRBV6-5, with D perhaps matching TRBD1 (6 bases). CDR3 length: 13 amino acids. Per the germline V gene, CDR1 is MNHEY and CDR2 is SVGAGI. Trimming took off 5 bases at V and 4 bases at J, with 12 bases between the two ends.